Listed below are T cell receptor beta chains from one sample, sequenced in a study of T-cell memory formation after mild COVID-19. TCRdb ran MiXCR on the 5' RACE reads and lists one entry per CDR3 protein. The data show about 360,000 distinct CDR3 sequences, approximately 12% seen once. Source material: PBMCs or a T cell subset sorted from them (not recorded which). These receptor sequences come from a man aged 18-30 years who had mild COVID-19 (a few samples of this study predate the infection). Cell type and time point are not known. Each CDR3 is given without its conserved first and last residue.

V gene	J gene	CDR3 protein
TRBV6-2/TRBV6-3	TRBJ2-5	ASSYSKDKPGETQY
TRBV20-1	TRBJ2-5	SANGGGGTQETQY
TRBV5-1	TRBJ2-5	ASSLATTGETQY
TRBV12-3/TRBV12-4	TRBJ2-5	ASSEQVEGETQY
TRBV6-5	TRBJ2-7	ASGLASGGESYEQY
TRBV29-1	TRBJ2-1	SVEDAAVSEQF
TRBV7-2	TRBJ1-4	ASRRTGPNEKMF
TRBV7-8	TRBJ2-6	ASSRGPGASGANVLT
TRBV10-3	TRBJ2-1	AISDGEAWDEQF
TRBV7-2	TRBJ1-2	ASSLGQGRSGYT
TRBV20-1	TRBJ1-1	SGKLEGWNTEAF
TRBV20-1	TRBJ1-2	SAAPPGESYGYT
TRBV5-1	TRBJ2-1	ASSLIGPDEQF
TRBV5-1	TRBJ2-5	ASSLEGQPQETQY
TRBV29-1	TRBJ2-2	SVDMWATGELF
TRBV6-2/TRBV6-3	TRBJ2-5	ASSRDLIGETQY
TRBV7-9	TRBJ2-3	ASSPPSSSTDTQY